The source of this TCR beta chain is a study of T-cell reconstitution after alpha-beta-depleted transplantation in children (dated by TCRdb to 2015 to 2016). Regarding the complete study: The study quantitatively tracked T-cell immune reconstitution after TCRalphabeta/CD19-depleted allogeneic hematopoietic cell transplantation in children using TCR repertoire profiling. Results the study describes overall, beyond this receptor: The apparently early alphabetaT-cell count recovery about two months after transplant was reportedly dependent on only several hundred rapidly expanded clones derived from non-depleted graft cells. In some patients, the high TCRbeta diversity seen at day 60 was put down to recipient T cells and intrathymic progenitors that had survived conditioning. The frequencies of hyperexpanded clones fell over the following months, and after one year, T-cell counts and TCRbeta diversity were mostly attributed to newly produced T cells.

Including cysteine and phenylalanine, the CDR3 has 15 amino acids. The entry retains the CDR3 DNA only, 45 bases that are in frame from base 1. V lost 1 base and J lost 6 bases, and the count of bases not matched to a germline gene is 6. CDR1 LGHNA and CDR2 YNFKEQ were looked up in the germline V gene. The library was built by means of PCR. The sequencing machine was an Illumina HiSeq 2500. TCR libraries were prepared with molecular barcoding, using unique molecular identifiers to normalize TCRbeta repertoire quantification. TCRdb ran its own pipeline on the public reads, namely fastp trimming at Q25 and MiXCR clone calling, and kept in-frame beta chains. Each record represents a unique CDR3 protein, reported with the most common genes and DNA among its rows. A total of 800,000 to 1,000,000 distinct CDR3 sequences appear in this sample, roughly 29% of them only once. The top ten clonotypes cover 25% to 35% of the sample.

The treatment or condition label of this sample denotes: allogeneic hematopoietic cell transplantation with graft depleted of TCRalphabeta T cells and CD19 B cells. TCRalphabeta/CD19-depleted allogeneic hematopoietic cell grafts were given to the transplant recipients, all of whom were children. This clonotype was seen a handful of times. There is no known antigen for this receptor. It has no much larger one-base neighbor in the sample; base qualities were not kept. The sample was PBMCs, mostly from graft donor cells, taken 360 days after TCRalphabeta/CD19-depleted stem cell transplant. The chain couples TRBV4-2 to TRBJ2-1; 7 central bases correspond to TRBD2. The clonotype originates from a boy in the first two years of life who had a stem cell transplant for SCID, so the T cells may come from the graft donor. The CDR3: CASSQGTSMSNEQFF. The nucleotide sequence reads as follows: TGTGCCAGCAGCCAAGGGACTAGTATGAGCAATGAGCAGTTCTTC.